The text below deals with one TCR beta chain. The sample belongs to a study of blood T cell repertoires in COVID-19. Study overall: Samples representing acute and convalescent COVID-19 were sourced from the United States, Italy and Spain. In each case, the material was cDNA or gDNA derived from T cells, B-cell-depleted T cells, or PBMCs.

In the study's own analysis: The authors estimated nucleated cell counts from reference gene primer amplification. Some clones are missing from TCRdb's copy, which holds only in-frame ones; the method was immunoSEQ multiplex PCR. Clonal size and the V and J genes are those of that table, whereas D and trimming came from the DNA. The data contain fewer than 300,000 clones, around nine tenths of them seen just once; the ten biggest clones take up approximately 9.8%. The V and J ends lost 5 bases and 2 bases respectively, with 17 bases between them. The V gene's germline CDR1 is SGDLS and CDR2 YYNGEE. This CDR3 is 15 amino acids long.

The chain is built from TRBV9 and TRBJ2-7, with TRBD1 as a possible D gene (5 bases). The sequence derives from a man aged 35-49 years who had recovered from COVID-19. Source material: peripheral blood. CDR3 region: CASRPSPTAPYEQYF. CDR3 in DNA: TGTGCCAGCAGACCCTCGCCGACAGCTCCCTACGAGCAGTACTTC.